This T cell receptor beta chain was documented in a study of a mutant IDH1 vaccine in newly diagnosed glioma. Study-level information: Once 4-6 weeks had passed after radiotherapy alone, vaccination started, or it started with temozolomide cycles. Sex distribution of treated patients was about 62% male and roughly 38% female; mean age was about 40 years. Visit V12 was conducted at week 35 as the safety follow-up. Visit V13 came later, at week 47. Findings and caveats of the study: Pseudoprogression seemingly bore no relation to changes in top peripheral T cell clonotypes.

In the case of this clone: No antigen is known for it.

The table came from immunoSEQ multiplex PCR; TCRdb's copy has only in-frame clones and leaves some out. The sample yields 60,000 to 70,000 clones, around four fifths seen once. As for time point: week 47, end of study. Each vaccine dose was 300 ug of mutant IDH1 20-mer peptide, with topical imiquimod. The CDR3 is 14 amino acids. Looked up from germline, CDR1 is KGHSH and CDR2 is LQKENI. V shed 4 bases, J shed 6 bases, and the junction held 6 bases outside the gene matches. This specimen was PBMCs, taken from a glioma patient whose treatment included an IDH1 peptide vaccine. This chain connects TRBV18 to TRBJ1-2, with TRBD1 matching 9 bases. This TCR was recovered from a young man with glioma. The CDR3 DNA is TGTGCCAGCTCACGGGACAGGGTACAAAATGGCTACACCTTC. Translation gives CASSRDRVQNGYTF.